This T cell receptor beta chain was documented in a study of T cells after yellow fever vaccination. Turning to this clonotype: The antigen is unknown.

TCRdb ran MiXCR on the 5' RACE reads and lists one entry per CDR3 protein. The sample lists under 550,000 distinct CDR3 sequences; roughly a fifth were seen once. Study-wide results and caveats: Peaking on day 5 versus 15, the secondary response was faster but weaker. Post-booster samples contained most primary-vaccination clones (just under 98% CD4, around 89% CD8).

V lost 6 bases to trimming and J lost 2 bases; unmatched junction nucleotides: 7. The germline V gene has CDR1 MNHNS and CDR2 SASEGT. The CDR3 sequence is 17 residues long. The TCR originated in a man between 18 and 35 years old who received the YFV17D yellow fever vaccine. V usage is TRBV6-1 and J usage is TRBJ2-3, with 14 bases aligning to TRBD2. The specimen was PBMCs, collected 21 days after the first yellow fever vaccination. The CDR3 protein is CASRSRTSGGPTDTQYF. The DNA of the CDR3 is TGTGCCAGCAGATCCCGGACTAGCGGGGGGCCCACAGATACGCAGTATTTT.